Each of the 18 T cell receptor beta chains below was sequenced from the same sample in a study of blood T cell repertoires in COVID-19. Generated by immunoSEQ multiplex PCR, the TCRdb table keeps only in-frame clones and is missing some. The top ten clones hold less than 5.5% of a sample with roughly 270,000 clones, approximately 78% of them seen once. The specimen sequenced was PBMCs or T cells enriched from blood (not recorded which). These receptors all come from a man between 40 and 49 years old who had been exposed to COVID-19.

The chain has TRBV7-6 and TRBJ2-7; 9 bases agree with TRBD1. CDR3 length equals 11 residues. After removal of 6 bases from V and 6 bases from J, the junction contained 0 bases not matched to a gene. Germline loops: CDR1 SGHVS, CDR2 FNYEAQ. The DNA of the CDR3 is TGTGCCAGCAGGACAGGGGGCGAGCAGTACTTC. It yields the protein CASRTGGEQYF.

This clone was picked up one time. This rearrangement joins TRBV5-6 to TRBJ2-1; perhaps TRBD1 as D (5 bases). Germline V gene sequence: CDR1 SGHDT, CDR2 YYEEEE. The CDR3 has 14 amino acids. The V and J ends lost 4 bases and 8 bases respectively, with 16 bases between them. CDR3 coding DNA: TGTGCCAGCAGCAGGGGTCCCCTAGGGGATGAGCAGTTCTTC. Translating it yields CASSRGPLGDEQFF.

This clone was observed a few times. The V and J genes are TRBV30 and TRBJ2-7; 8 positions agree with TRBD1. The CDR3 is 13 residues long. The trim removed 5 bases at V and 1 base at J, leaving 4 bases unmatched. Germline values: CDR1 GTSNPN, CDR2 SVGIG (reference sequence). This CDR3 reads CAWDRGSSYEQYF. CDR3 nucleotide sequence: TGTGCCTGGGACAGGGGCTCTTCCTACGAGCAGTACTTC. Complete variable domain (other parts from reference TRBV30 and TRBJ2-7): SQTIHQWPATLVQPVGSPLSLECTVEGTSNPNLYWYRQAAGRGLQLLFYSVGIGQISSEVPQNLSASRPQDRQFILSSKKLLLSDSGFYLCAWDRGSSYEQYFGPGTRLTVT.

The table lists this clone with a count of one. CDR3 nucleotide sequence: TGTGCCAGCAGTTTGAATCCGGACAGCCCTAACTATGGCTACACCTTC. Amino acid sequence: CASSLNPDSPNYGYTF. V and J are TRBV27 and TRBJ1-2; possibly TRBD1 for D (6 bases). The CDR3 sequence is 16 residues long. Trimming stripped 3 bases from V and 0 bases from J, with 14 bases between. Looked up from germline, CDR1 is MNHEY and CDR2 is SMNVEV (reference sequence).

The chain has TRBV19 and TRBJ2-3, with a possible D match to TRBD2 (5 bases). V shed 8 bases and J shed 1 base, with 7 bases lying between them. The CDR3 spans 12 residues. CDR1 and CDR2 from the germline V gene are LNHDA and SQIVND (reference sequence). The CDR3: CASGLGTDTQYF. DNA for the CDR3: TGTGCCAGTGGACTGGGCACAGATACGCAGTATTTT.

V usage is TRBV11-3 and J usage is TRBJ2-5; 9 nucleotides match TRBD2. The length of the CDR3 is 16 residues. The V gene end was trimmed by 0 bases and the J gene end by 7 bases; junction bases not matched to a gene: 9. From germline, CDR1 is SGHNT and CDR2 YENEEA. CDR3 nucleotides: TGTGCCAGCAGCTTAGATGGGCTAGCGGGACTGGTGACCCAGTACTTC. Its protein is CASSLDGLAGLVTQYF.

This chain joins TRBV9 and TRBJ2-1; TRBD2 is a possible D gene (6 bases). V was trimmed by 4 bases and J by 2 bases, leaving 16 bases between them. Germline loops: CDR1 SGDLS, CDR2 YYNGEE. The CDR3 is 16 residues long. The CDR3 nucleotides read TGTGCCAGCAGCATCCATTCTAGCGCAACCTACAATGAGCAGTTCTTC. The encoded protein is CASSIHSSATYNEQFF.

The chain links TRBV11-2 to TRBJ1-1; 7 nucleotides line up with TRBD1. Losses at the gene ends were 3 bases for V and 5 bases for J; bases not matched to a gene: 3. CDR1 is SGHAT and CDR2 is FQNNGV in the germline V gene. The CDR3 covers 13 residues. This CDR3 is CASSLGQRTEAFF. DNA for the CDR3: TGTGCCAGCAGCTTGGGACAGAGAACTGAAGCTTTCTTT.

The chain couples TRBV6-5 to TRBJ2-3; no definite D call. There are 14 residues in the CDR3. Germline V lookup: CDR1 MNHEY, CDR2 SVGAGI. Trimming removed 2 bases at V and 2 bases at J, with 8 bases between. The CDR3 reads CASSYGSDTDTQYF. CDR3 nucleotide sequence: TGTGCCAGCAGTTACGGCAGCGACACAGATACGCAGTATTTT.

With regard to this clone: This CDR3 fails to terminate in the conserved phenylalanine or tryptophan, so it likely reflects a read error. Because the CDR3's place on the DNA is in doubt, the DNA is left out and the CDR3 is given as listed by TCRdb. The V gene is TRBV21-1, the J gene TRBJ1-2. TRBV21-1 is tagged as a pseudogene. The CDR3 extends over 9 residues, inclusive of both ends. The CDR3 loop reads CASSKERVV.

The gene calls are TRBV5-1 and TRBJ2-7; the D gene is possibly TRBD1 (6 bases). Trimming removed 0 bases from V and 2 bases from J, with 9 bases in between. The CDR3 has 14 residues. CDR1 is SGHRS and CDR2 is YFSETQ in the germline V gene. Here the CDR3 reads CASSLDRATYEQYF. The CDR3 nucleotides read TGCGCCAGCAGCTTGGACAGGGCCACCTACGAGCAGTACTTC.

V gene TRBV6-5 combines with J gene TRBJ1-1; TRBD1 matches 8 bases. In germline, CDR1 is MNHEY, CDR2 SVGAGI. The CDR3 extends over 14 amino acids. V trimming: 6 bases; J trimming: 4 bases; junction bases outside the gene matches: 7. The CDR3 sequence: CASRMTGVFTEAFF. The CDR3 nucleotides read TGTGCCAGCAGGATGACAGGGGTCTTCACTGAAGCTTTCTTT.

The chain recombines TRBV7-8 with TRBJ2-2, with 10 nucleotides matching TRBD1. The V gene end was trimmed by 5 bases and the J gene end by 5 bases; junction bases not matched to a gene: 5. There are 15 residues in the CDR3. Germline loops: CDR1 SGHVS, CDR2 FQNEAQ. CDR3 sequence (DNA): TGTGCCAGCAGCCGTGGACAGGGGGGGACCGGGGAGCTGTTTTTT. This encodes CASSRGQGGTGELFF.

The chain links TRBV6-5 to TRBJ2-3, with D possibly being TRBD1 (5 bases). Trimming stripped 7 bases from V and 4 bases from J, with 15 bases between. Germline V gene lookup returns CDR1 MNHEY and CDR2 SVGAGI. This CDR3 contains 14 residues. CDR3 loop: CASTKGVLADTQYF. The CDR3 bases are TGTGCCAGCACCAAAGGGGTGTTAGCAGATACGCAGTATTTT.

This chain uses TRBV5-1 with TRBJ1-1; D might be TRBD1 (5 bases). CDR1 is SGHRS, CDR2 YFSETQ, per germline. The ends were cut back, 0 bases at V and 4 bases at J, with 13 bases in the middle. The CDR3 contains 15 residues. The CDR3 DNA reads TGCGCCAGCAGCTTGGATTGGGGGGGAGTCACTGAAGCTTTCTTT. It specifies CASSLDWGGVTEAFF.

This chain connects TRBV7-9 to TRBJ1-3; TRBD1 matches at 8 bases. This CDR3 is 16 amino acids long. The ends lost 5 bases at V and 9 bases at J; junction bases unmatched: 15. Germline CDR1 is SEHNR and CDR2 is FQNEAQ (reference sequence). CDR3 coding DNA: TGTGCCAGCAGCCCGACAGGCAGGGGGCGAGGTGGCACCATATATTTT. Translating gives CASSPTGRGRGGTIYF. Full variable domain (outside the CDR3, taken from reference TRBV7-9 and TRBJ1-3): DTGVSQNPRHKITKRGQNVTFRCDPISEHNRLYWYRQTLGQGPEFLTYFQNEAQLEKSRLLSDRFSAERPKGSFSTLEIQRTEQGDSAMYLCASSPTGRGRGGTIYFGEGSWLTVV.

CDR3 coding DNA: TGTGCCTGGAGTGGACAGGGTTGGGAGGAAAAACTGTTTTTT. Its protein is CAWSGQGWEEKLFF. The rearrangement uses TRBV30 and TRBJ1-4; 7 bases align to TRBD1. V lost 1 base to trimming and J lost 8 bases; unmatched junction nucleotides: 7. This CDR3 has 14 amino acids. Germline-derived CDR1 and CDR2 are GTSNPN and SVGIG (reference sequence).

This chain connects TRBV2 to TRBJ1-2; D ambiguous. From germline, CDR1 is SNHLY and CDR2 FYNNEI. V was shortened by 10 bases and J by 8 bases, with 17 bases between the two germline ends. This CDR3 is 12 amino acids long. Here the CDR3 reads CATARRGIGYTF. The CDR3 DNA follows: TGTGCCACCGCGAGGCGGGGTATCGGCTACACCTTC.